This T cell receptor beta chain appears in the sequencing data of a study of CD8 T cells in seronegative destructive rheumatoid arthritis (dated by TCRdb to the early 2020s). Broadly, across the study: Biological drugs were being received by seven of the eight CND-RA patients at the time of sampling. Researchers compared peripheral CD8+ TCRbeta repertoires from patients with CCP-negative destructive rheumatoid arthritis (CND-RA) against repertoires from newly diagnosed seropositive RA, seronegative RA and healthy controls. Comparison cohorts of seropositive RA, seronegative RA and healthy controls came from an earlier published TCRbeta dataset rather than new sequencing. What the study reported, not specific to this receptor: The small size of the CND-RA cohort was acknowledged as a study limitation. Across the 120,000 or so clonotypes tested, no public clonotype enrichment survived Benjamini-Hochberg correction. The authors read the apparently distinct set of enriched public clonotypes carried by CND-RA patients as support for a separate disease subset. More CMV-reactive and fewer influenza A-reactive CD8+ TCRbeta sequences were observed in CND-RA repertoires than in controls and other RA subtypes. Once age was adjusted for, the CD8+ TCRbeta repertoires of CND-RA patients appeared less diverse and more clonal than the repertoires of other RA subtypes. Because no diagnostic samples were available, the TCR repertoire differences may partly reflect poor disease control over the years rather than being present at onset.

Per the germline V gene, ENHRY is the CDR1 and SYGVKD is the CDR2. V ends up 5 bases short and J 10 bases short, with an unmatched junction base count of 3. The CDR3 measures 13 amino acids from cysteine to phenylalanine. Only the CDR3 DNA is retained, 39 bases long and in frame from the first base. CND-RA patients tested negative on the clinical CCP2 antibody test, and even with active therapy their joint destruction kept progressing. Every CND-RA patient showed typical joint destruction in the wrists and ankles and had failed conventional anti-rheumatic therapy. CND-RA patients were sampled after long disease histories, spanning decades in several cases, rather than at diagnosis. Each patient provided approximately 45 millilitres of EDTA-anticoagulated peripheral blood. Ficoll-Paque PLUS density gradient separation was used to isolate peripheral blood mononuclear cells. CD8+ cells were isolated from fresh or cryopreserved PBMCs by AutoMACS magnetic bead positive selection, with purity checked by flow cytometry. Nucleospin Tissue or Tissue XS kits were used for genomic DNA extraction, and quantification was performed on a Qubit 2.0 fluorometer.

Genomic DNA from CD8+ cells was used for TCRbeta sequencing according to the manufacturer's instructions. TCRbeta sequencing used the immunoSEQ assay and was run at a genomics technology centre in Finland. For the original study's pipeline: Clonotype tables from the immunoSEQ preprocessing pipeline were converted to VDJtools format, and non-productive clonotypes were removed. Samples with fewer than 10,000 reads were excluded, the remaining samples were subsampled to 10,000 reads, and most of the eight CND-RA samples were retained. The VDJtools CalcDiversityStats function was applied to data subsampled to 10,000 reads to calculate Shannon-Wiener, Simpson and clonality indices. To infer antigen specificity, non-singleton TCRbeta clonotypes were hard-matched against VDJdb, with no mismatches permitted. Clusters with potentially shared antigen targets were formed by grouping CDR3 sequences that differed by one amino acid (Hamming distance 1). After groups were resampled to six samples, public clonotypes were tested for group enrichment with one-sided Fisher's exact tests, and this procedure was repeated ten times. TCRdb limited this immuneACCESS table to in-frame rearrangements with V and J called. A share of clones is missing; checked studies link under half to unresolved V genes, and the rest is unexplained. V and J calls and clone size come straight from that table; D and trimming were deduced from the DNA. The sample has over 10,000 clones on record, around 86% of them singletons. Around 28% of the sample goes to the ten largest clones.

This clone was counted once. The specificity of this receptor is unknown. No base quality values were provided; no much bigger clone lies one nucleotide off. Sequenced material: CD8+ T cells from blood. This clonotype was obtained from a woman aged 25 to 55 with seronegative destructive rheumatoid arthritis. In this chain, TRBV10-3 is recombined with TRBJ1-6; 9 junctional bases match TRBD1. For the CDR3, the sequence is CAISWDRESPLHF. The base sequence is TGTGCCATCAGTTGGGACAGGGAATCACCCCTCCACTTT.